The entry below gives a single TCR beta chain sequence along with its context. Trimming removed 7 bases at V and 6 bases at J, with 15 bases between. This CDR3 has 14 amino acids. Germline loops: CDR1 MNHEY, CDR2 SVGAGI. The method was immunoSEQ multiplex PCR; TCRdb's version includes in-frame clones alone and lacks a portion of them. The repertoire includes more than 25,000 clones, roughly 90% of them detected once, and around 5% sits in the top ten. The sample belongs to a study of blood T cell repertoires in COVID-19. This chain links TRBV6-5 with TRBJ2-2; the D is unclear. This TCR came from a man in his 60s with active COVID-19. Material: peripheral blood. As DNA, the CDR3 is TGTGCCAGCATCTCTAGTGGTGATGCCGGGGAGCTGTTTTTT. It encodes CASISSGDAGELFF.